This T cell receptor beta chain comes out of a study of shared clonotypes between healthy human individuals. Every immunoSEQ plate was one replicate of a subset's evenly spread DNA. Profiling relied on immunoSEQ multiplex PCR, and the TCRdb table lists in-frame clones only, not all of them. This sample carries hundreds of thousands of clones, around 72% of them seen once, and the ten largest clones take over 1.5%. The sequence was obtained from a woman aged 25 to 39 in good health. The sample taken for sequencing was memory CD4+ T cells sorted from blood. As for subset: CD45RA-negative fraction.

CDR3 protein: CASSLGGVGGAEDTQYF. The CDR3 DNA reads as TGTGCCAGCAGTTTAGGAGGTGTGGGGGGCGCGGAAGATACGCAGTATTTT. The chain uses TRBV28 and TRBJ2-3; D is tentatively TRBD1 or TRBD2 (6 bases each). This CDR3 has 17 residues. The V and J ends lost 2 bases and 5 bases respectively, with 20 bases between them. In germline, CDR1 is MDHEN, CDR2 SYDVKM. Full variable domain (missing parts from reference TRBV28 and TRBJ2-3): DVKVTQSSRYLVKRTGEKVFLECVQDMDHENMFWYRQDPGLGLRLIYFSYDVKMKEKGDIPEGYSVSREKKERFSLILESASTNQTSMYLCASSLGGVGGAEDTQYFGPGTRLTVL.